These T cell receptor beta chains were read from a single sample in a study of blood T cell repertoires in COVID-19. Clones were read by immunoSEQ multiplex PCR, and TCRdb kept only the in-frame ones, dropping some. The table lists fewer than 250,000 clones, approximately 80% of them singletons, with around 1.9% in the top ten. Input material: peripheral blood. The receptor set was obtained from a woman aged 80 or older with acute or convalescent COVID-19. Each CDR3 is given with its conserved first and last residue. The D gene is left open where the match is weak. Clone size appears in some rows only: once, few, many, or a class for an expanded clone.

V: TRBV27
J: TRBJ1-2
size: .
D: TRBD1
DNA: TGTGCCAGCAGTTTATCGGCAGGGGGGATGTATGGCTACACCTTC
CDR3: CASSLSAGGMYGYTF

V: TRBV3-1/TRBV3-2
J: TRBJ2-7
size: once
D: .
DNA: TGTGCCAGCAGCCAAGGTCCCAGAACAGGCTACGAGCAGTACTTC
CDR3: CASSQGPRTGYEQYF

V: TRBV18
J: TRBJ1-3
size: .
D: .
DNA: TGTGCCAGCTCACCTCGGGTCGGCACTGGAAACACCATATATTTT
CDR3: CASSPRVGTGNTIYF

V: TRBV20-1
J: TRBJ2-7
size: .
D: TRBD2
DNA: TGCAGTGCTAGTTCCGGCAGGGCGACTAGCGGGAGTACCGAGCAGTACTTC
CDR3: CSASSGRATSGSTEQYF

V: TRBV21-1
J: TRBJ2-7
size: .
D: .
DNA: TGTGCCAGCAGCAAAGAAGCTACCAGCGGGCCGTACGAGCAGTACTTC
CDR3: CASSKEATSGPYEQYF

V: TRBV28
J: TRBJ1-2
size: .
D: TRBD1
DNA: TGTGCCAGCAATGGACAGGGGGCGTCAGAATATGGCTACACCTTC
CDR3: CASNGQGASEYGYTF

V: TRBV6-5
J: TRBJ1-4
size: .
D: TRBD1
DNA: TGTGCCAGCAGTAGACAGGGACAGATTAATGAAAAACTGTTTTTT
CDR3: CASSRQGQINEKLFF

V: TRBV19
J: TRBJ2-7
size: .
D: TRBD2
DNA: TGTGCCAGTAGTATGACTAGCGGGGGACCTCTCGAGCAGTACTTC
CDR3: CASSMTSGGPLEQYF

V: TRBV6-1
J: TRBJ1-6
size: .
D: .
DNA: TGTGCCAGCAGTGATACGACAGCCAATTCACCCCTCCACTTT
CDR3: CASSDTTANSPLHF

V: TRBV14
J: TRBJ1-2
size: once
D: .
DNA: TGTGCCAGCAACGACAGTCTCTATGGCTACACCTTC
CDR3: CASNDSLYGYTF

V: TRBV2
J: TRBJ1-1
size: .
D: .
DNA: TGTGCCAGCAGGATCGGGGGTAACACTGAAGCTTTCTTT
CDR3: CASRIGGNTEAFF

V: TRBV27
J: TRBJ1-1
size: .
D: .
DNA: TGTGCCAGCGAACAGGCCTTAGGGACTGAAGCTTTCTTT
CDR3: CASEQALGTEAFF

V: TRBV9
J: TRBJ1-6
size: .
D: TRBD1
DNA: TGTGCCAGCAGCCCCAAGGGGGCCGGGATTTCACCCCTCCACTTT
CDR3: CASSPKGAGISPLHF

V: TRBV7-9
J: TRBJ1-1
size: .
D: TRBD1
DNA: TGTGCCAGCAGCTTACTACAGGGGGGAGGAACTGAAGCTTTCTTT
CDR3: CASSLLQGGGTEAFF

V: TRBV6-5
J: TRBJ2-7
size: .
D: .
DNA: TGTGCCAGCAGTTACCCCACAGGGACGGCCTACGAGCAGTACTTC
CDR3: CASSYPTGTAYEQYF

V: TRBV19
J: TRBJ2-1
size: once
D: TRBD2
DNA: TGTGCCAGTAGTCGCAGCGGGAGAGGCCCCTACAATGAGCAGTTCTTC
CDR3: CASSRSGRGPYNEQFF